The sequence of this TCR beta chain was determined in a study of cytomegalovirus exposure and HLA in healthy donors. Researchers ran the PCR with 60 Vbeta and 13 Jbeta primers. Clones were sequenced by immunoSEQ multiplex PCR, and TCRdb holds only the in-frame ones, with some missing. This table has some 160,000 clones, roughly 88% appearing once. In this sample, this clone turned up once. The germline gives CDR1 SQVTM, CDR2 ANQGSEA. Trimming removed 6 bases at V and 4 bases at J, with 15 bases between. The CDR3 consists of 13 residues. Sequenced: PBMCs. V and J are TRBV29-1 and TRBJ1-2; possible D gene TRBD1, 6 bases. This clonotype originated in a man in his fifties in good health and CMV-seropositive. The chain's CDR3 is CSVQEGGVYGYTF. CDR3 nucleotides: TGCAGCGTCCAAGAAGGGGGGGTCTATGGCTACACCTTC.